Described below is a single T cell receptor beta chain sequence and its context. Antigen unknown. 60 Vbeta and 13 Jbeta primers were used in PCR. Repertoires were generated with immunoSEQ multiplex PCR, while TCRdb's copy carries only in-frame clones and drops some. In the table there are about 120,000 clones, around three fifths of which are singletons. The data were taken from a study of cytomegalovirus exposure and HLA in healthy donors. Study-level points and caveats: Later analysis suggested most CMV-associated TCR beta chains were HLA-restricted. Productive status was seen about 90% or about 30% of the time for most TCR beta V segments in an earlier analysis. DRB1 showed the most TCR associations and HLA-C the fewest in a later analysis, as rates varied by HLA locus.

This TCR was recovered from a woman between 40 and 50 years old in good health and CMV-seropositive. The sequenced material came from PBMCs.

CDR3 DNA sequence: TGTGCCAGCAGCCCGGGGACAGGGGGGAACTATGGCTACACCTTC. Translated: CASSPGTGGNYGYTF. The chain recombines TRBV5-8 with TRBJ1-2, with 11 bases that match TRBD1. Germline V CDR1 and CDR2: SGHTS, YDEGEE. The CDR3 spans 15 residues. The V segment lost 4 bases and the J segment 2 bases; nucleotides outside the gene matches: 4.